This entry features one T cell receptor (beta chain) sequence. The record originates from a study of control samples from healthy donors and cancer patients. Sequencing was performed with immunoSEQ multiplex PCR; in TCRdb, only in-frame clones are kept and a portion is missing. The sample has some 120,000 clones; approximately 90% are singletons. This CDR3 comprises 13 residues. With 3 bases removed from V and 6 bases from J, the gap between germline ends came to 11 bases. Germline V CDR1 and CDR2: SGHAT, FQNNGV. Sequencing used PBMCs. This chain uses TRBV11-2 with TRBJ1-1, with unresolved D. The source of this sequence is a woman between 50 and 59 years old with colorectal cancer. Here the CDR3 reads CASSFLAGSEAFF. CDR3 DNA sequence: TGTGCCAGCAGCTTTCTTGCCGGATCTGAAGCTTTCTTT.